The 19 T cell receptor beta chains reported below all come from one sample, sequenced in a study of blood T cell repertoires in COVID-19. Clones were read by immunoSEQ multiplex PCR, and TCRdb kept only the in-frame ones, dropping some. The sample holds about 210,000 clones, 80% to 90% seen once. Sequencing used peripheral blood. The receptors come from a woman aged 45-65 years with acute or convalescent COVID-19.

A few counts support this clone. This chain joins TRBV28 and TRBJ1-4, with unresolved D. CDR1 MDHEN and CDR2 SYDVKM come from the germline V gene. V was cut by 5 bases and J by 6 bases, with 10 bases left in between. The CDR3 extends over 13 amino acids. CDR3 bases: TGTGCCAGCAGTCCCGGAGGCTATGAAAAACTGTTTTTT. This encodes CASSPGGYEKLFF.

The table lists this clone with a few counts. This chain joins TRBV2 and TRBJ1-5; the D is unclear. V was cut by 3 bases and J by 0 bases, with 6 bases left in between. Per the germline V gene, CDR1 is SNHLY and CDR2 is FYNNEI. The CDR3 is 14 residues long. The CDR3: CASSDGDSNQPQHF. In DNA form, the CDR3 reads TGTGCCAGCAGTGATGGAGATAGCAATCAGCCCCAGCATTTT. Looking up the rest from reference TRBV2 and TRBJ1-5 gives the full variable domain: EPEVTQTPSHQVTQMGQEVILRCVPISNHLYFYWYRQILGQKVEFLVSFYNNEISEKSEIFDDQFSVERPDGSNFTLKIRSTKLEDSAMYFCASSDGDSNQPQHFGDGTRLSIL.

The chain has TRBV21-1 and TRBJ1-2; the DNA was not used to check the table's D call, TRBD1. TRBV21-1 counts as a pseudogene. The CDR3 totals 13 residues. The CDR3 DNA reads TGTGCCAGGGCAGACAGGGAGAACTATGGCTACACCTTC. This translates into CARADRENYGYTF.

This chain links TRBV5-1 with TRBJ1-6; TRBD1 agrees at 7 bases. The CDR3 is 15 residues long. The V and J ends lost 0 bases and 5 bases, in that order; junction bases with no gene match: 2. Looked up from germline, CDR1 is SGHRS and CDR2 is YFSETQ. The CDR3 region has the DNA TGCGCCAGCAGCTTGGGGACAGGAAATAATTCACCCCTCCACTTT. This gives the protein CASSLGTGNNSPLHF.

The CDR3 loop reads CASSPPQGAAYEQYF. The CDR3, as DNA: TGTGCCAGCAGCCCTCCTCAGGGGGCTGCCTACGAGCAGTACTTC. The chain joins TRBV7-9 to TRBJ2-7; 8 bases align to TRBD1. The CDR3 loop spans 15 amino acids. The V segment lost 5 bases and the J segment 2 bases; nucleotides outside the gene matches: 8. Germline CDR1 SEHNR, CDR2 FQNEAQ (reference sequence).

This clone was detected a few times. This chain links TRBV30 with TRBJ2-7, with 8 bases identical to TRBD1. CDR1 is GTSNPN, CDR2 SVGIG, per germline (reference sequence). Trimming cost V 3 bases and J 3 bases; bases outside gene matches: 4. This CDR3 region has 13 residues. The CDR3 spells CAWSHTGGYEQYF. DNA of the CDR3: TGTGCCTGGAGCCATACAGGGGGCTACGAGCAGTACTTC.

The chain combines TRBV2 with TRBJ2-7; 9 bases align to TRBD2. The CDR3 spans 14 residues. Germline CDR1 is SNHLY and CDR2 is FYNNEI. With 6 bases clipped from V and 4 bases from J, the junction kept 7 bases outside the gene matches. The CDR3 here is CASSVQREVYEQYF. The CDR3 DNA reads TGTGCCAGCAGCGTGCAGCGGGAGGTTTACGAGCAGTACTTC.

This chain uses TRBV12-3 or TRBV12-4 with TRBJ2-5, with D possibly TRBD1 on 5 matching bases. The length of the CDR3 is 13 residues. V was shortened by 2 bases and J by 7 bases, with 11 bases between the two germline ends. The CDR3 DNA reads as TGTGCCAGCAGTTTAACCGTGCAGGGGACCCAGTACTTC. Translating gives CASSLTVQGTQYF.

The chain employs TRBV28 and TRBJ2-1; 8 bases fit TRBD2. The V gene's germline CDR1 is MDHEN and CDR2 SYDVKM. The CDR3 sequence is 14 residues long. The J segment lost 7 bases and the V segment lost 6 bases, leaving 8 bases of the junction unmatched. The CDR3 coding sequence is TGTGCCAGCAGGGGGAGCGGGAGCTGGAATGAGCAGTTCTTC. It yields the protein CASRGSGSWNEQFF.

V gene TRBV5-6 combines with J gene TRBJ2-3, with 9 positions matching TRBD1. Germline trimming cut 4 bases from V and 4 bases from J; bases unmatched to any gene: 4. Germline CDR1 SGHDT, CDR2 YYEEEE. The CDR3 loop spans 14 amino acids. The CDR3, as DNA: TGTGCCAGCAGCCTTCGACAGGGGGCAGATACGCAGTATTTT. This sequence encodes CASSLRQGADTQYF.

The CDR3 region is CAISEGTEETQYF. As DNA, the CDR3 is TGTGCCATCAGTGAAGGGACTGAAGAGACCCAGTACTTC. The chain couples TRBV10-3 to TRBJ2-5; a possible D gene is TRBD2 (6 bases). Per germline, CDR1 ENHRY and CDR2 SYGVKD. With 3 bases removed from V and 3 bases from J, the gap between germline ends came to 8 bases. The CDR3 has 13 residues.

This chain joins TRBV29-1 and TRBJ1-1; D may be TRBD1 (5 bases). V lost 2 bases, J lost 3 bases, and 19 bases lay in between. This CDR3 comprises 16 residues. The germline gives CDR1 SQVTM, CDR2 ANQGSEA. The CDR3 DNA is TGCAGCGTTGAATTGTGGGGCAGGAAGTCCCACACTGAAGCTTTCTTT. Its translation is CSVELWGRKSHTEAFF.

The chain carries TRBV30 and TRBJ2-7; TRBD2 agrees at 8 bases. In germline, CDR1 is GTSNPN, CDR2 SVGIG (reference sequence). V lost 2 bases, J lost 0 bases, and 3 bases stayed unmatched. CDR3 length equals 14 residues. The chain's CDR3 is CAWSTSGSSYEQYF. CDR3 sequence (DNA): TGTGCCTGGAGTACGAGCGGGAGCTCCTACGAGCAGTACTTC. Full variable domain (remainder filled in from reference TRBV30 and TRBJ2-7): SQTIHQWPATLVQPVGSPLSLECTVEGTSNPNLYWYRQAAGRGLQLLFYSVGIGQISSEVPQNLSASRPQDRQFILSSKKLLLSDSGFYLCAWSTSGSSYEQYFGPGTRLTVT.

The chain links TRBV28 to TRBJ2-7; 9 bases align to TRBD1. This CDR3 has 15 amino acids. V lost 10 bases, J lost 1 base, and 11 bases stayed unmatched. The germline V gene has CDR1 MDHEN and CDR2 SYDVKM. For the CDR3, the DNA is TGTGCCACACGGACCGGGACAGGGATATCCTACGAGCAGTACTTC. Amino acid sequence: CATRTGTGISYEQYF.

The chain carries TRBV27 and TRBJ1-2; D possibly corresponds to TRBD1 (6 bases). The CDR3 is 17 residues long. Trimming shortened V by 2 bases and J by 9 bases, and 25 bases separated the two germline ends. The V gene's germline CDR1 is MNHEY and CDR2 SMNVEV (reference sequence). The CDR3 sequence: CASSLKGAGAGTYSYTF. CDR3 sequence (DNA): TGTGCCAGCAGTTTAAAAGGGGCGGGGGCGGGTACCTACAGCTACACCTTC.

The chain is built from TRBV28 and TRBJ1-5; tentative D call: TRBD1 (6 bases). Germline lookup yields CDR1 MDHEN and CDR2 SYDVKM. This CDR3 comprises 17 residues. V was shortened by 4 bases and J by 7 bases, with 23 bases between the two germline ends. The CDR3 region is CASSWDTGNSINQPQHF. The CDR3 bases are TGTGCCAGCAGTTGGGACACCGGGAACAGTATCAACCAGCCCCAGCATTTT.

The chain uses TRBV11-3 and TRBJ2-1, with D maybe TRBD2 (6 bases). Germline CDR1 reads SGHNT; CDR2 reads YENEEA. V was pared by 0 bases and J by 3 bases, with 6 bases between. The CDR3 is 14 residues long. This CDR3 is CASSLDSGYNEQFF. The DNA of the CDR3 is TGTGCCAGCAGCTTAGATAGCGGCTACAATGAGCAGTTCTTC. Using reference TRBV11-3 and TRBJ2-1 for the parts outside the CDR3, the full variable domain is EAGVVQSPRYKIIEKKQPVAFWCNPISGHNTLYWYLQNLGQGPELLIRYENEEAVDDSQLPKDRFSAERLKGVDSTLKIQPAELGDSAVYLCASSLDSGYNEQFFGPGTRLTVL.

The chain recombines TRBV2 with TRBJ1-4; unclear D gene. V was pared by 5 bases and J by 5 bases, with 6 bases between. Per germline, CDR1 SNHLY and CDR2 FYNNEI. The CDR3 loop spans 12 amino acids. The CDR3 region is CASSPQNEKLFF. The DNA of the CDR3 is TGTGCCAGCAGTCCACAAAATGAAAAACTGTTTTTT.

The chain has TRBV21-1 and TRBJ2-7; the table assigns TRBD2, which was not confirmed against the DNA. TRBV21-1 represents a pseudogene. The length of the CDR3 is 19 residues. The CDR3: CASSKGHYRTSGSQYEQYF. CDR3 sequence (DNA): TGTGCCAGCAGCAAGGGACATTATCGGACTAGCGGGAGCCAATACGAGCAGTACTTC.